This TCR beta chain was captured by sequencing in a study of blood T cell repertoires in COVID-19. Whole-study context: Sites in the United States, Italy and Spain provided acute and convalescent COVID-19 samples.

Trimming removed 0 bases at V and 4 bases at J, with 13 bases between. This CDR3 has 15 amino acids. Germline V gene sequence: CDR1 SGHRS, CDR2 YFSETQ. The protocol was immunoSEQ multiplex PCR, while the TCRdb copy is restricted to in-frame clones and leaves out a portion. This table has some 240,000 clones, 75% to 85% appearing once. A single count supports this clone. The sequencing input was peripheral blood. The chain couples TRBV5-1 to TRBJ1-1; D might be TRBD1 (6 bases). The TCR originated in a woman aged 70-85 years with COVID-19, enrolled during active disease. The CDR3 region is CASSLDSQGFTEAFF. As DNA, the CDR3 is TGCGCCAGCAGCTTGGATTCTCAGGGGTTCACTGAAGCTTTCTTT.